The T cell receptor (beta chain) under discussion was sequenced for a study of molecular identifiers for immune sequencing clone quantification. Sorting was used to obtain naive CD8 T cells (CD8+CD4-CCR7+CD45RA+). Library preparation followed earlier protocols using designated TCR primers. One entry per CDR3 protein results from TCRdb running MiXCR on the PCR reads. The data show 35,000 to 45,000 distinct CDR3 sequences, about a fifth seen once. Points from the study as a whole: Beyond 20 RNA copies, clones held over 99% of effector molecules, compared with under 1% in naive cells. With a barcode shared among identical TCR molecules, highly expanded clone sizes could be underestimated.

This clonotype was counted at least ten times. The antigen is undetermined. The CDR3 length is 18 residues. The V and J ends lost 3 bases and 3 bases, in that order; junction bases with no gene match: 17. Sequenced sample: naive CD8+ T cells from blood, with Jurkat cell RNA spiked in. Subset reported: FACS-sorted CD8+CD4-CCR7+CD45RA+ naive T cells. This receptor was obtained from a human donor in good health. Some libraries in this study had Jurkat cell RNA spiked in. The J gene is TRBJ1-2, the V gene TRBV5-3; the match to TRBD1 covers 7 bases. TRBV5-3 is known as an ORF, though its function is uncertain. In DNA form, the CDR3 reads TGTGCCAGAAGCTCTTACCGGACAGTCCAGGGGGAGCACTATGGCTACACCTTC. As protein: CARSSYRTVQGEHYGYTF.